Below are 6 T cell receptor beta chains sequenced from a single sample in a study of blood T cell repertoires in COVID-19. Assay: immunoSEQ multiplex PCR; the TCRdb copy retains only in-frame clones and omits some. The sample carries roughly 46,000 clones, roughly four fifths recorded once. The sequenced sample consisted of peripheral blood. The receptor source for this set is a man aged 55 to 69 with active COVID-19.

This clone was recorded only once. The CDR3 nucleotides read TGTGCCAGCAGCAGGGCCGGGACAGGGTCCTACGAGCAGTACTTC. It encodes CASSRAGTGSYEQYF. The J gene is TRBJ2-7, the V gene TRBV7-6, with 9 positions matching TRBD1. V was clipped by 5 bases and J by 1 base; unmatched bases: 6. The CDR3 consists of 15 residues. Germline V gives CDR1 SGHVS, CDR2 FNYEAQ.

The chain recombines TRBV7-2 with TRBJ2-7; 9 bases map to TRBD2. V trimming: 8 bases; J trimming: 0 bases; junction bases outside the gene matches: 8. Germline values: CDR1 SGHTA, CDR2 FQGNSA. This CDR3 spans 15 amino acids. The CDR3 protein is CASAGGRESSYEQYF. For the CDR3, the DNA is TGTGCCAGCGCGGGGGGGCGGGAGAGCTCCTACGAGCAGTACTTC.

V gene TRBV10-3 combines with J gene TRBJ1-1; 8 bases are a match to TRBD1. The CDR3 has 17 residues. Germline lookup yields CDR1 ENHRY and CDR2 SYGVKD. V was pared by 0 bases and J by 5 bases, with 11 bases of the junction left unmatched. Written as DNA, the CDR3 is TGTGCCATCAGTGAGTCGGCAGGGGGCCCTTTAAGGACTGAAGCTTTCTTT. It translates to CAISESAGGPLRTEAFF.

This clone was recorded once. This rearrangement joins TRBV28 to TRBJ1-6, with D possibly being TRBD1 (6 bases). V lost 6 bases and J 8 bases, leaving 17 bases between the germline ends. In germline, CDR1 is MDHEN, CDR2 SYDVKM. The CDR3 has 15 amino acids. The CDR3 protein is CASSPTGRPYSPLHF. CDR3 coding DNA: TGTGCCAGCAGCCCTACAGGGAGACCTTATTCACCCCTCCACTTT.

In DNA form, the CDR3 reads TGTGCCAGCAGCCCCATAGGGGAAAACATTCAGTACTTC. It specifies CASSPIGENIQYF. V is TRBV7-9 and J is TRBJ2-4; a possible D gene is TRBD1 (5 bases). Trimming left V 5 bases short and J 5 bases short, with 10 bases between. Germline CDR1 reads SEHNR; CDR2 reads FQNEAQ (reference sequence). The CDR3 is 13 residues long.

The chain couples TRBV5-3 to TRBJ1-4; 7 bases line up with TRBD1. TRBV5-3 is noted as an ORF with a role that remains uncertain. With V trimmed by 0 bases and J by 5 bases, 7 bases remained unmatched. The CDR3 is made up of 16 amino acids. The CDR3 nucleotides read TGTGCCAGAAGCTTGGACAGGGGCGGAAGAAATGAAAAACTGTTTTTT. It codes for CARSLDRGGRNEKLFF.